The 12 T cell receptor delta chains listed next were all sequenced from one sample in a study of gamma-delta T cells after stem cell transplantation (dated by TCRdb to the mid-2010s). Library preparation employed RT-PCR. TCRdb shows the sequencer as Illumina MiSeq. The public reads were reprocessed by TCRdb using CATT, and rows of matching DNA were later combined. A total of 2,500 to 3,000 delta-chain clones appear in this sample, about 5% of them only once. The top ten constitute 11% of the sample. Sample: gamma-delta T cells. Every receptor here comes from a human donor. It is not recorded whose cells these are; they may come from a transplant donor.

This clone is medium-sized by share. This may come from a read error, since a much larger clone is one base off. This chain links TRDV2 with TRDJ1; TRDD3 matches at 12 bases. Germline CDR1 and CDR2: GEAIGNYY and EKD. The CDR3 length is 17 residues. The DNA of the CDR3 is TGTGCCTGTGACACCTTACTGGGGGATACCACCACCGATGAACTCATCTTT. This translates into CACDTLLGDTTTDELIF.

About this clone itself: A much bigger clone sits one base away, suggesting this may be a read error. In the same sample, other DNA sequences code for this CDR3. The V gene is TRDV2, the J gene TRDJ1; the D gene is possibly TRDD3 (6 bases). The CDR3 runs 18 residues. V lost 0 bases to trimming and J lost 1 base, with 20 bases between them. The V gene's germline CDR1 is GEAIGNYY and CDR2 EKD. CDR3 in amino acids: CACDTVLGAGASTDKLIF. The CDR3 DNA sequence: TGTGCCTGTGACACCGTTTTGGGGGCCGGGGCGAGCACCGATAAACTCATCTTT.

Sample share makes this clone large. V gene TRDV2 combines with J gene TRDJ1; 7 nucleotides align to TRDD3. The CDR3 has 17 residues. J lost 0 bases, V lost 0 bases, and 9 bases had no gene match. Germline values: CDR1 GEAIGNYY, CDR2 EKD. The CDR3 reads CACDTLGAPAYTDKLIF. In nucleotides, the CDR3 is TGTGCCTGTGACACCCTGGGGGCCCCAGCTTACACCGATAAACTCATCTTT.

For this clone: This is likely an artifact of a read error, given a far larger clone one base away. Other DNA sequences of this sample code for an identical CDR3. The gene calls are TRDV2 and TRDJ2; 8 bases match TRDD3. The ends lost 0 bases at V and 2 bases at J; junction bases unmatched: 7. The CDR3 has 17 amino acids. Looked up from germline, CDR1 is GEAIGNYY and CDR2 is EKD. This CDR3 reads CACDTLGDSTLTAQLFF. CDR3 DNA sequence: TGTGCCTGTGACACCTTGGGGGATTCGACCTTGACAGCACAACTCTTCTTT.

This clone qualifies as medium-sized (0.01 to 0.1%). The chain employs TRDV2 and TRDJ1, with TRDD3 matching 8 bases. The CDR3 spans 22 residues. The J segment lost 0 bases and the V segment lost 0 bases, leaving 23 bases of the junction unmatched. Germline V lookup: CDR1 GEAIGNYY, CDR2 EKD. CDR3 sequence: CACDTVGGARGSGILDTDKLIF. Here the CDR3 DNA reads TGTGCCTGTGACACCGTTGGAGGTGCTAGGGGCTCGGGGATACTGGACACCGATAAACTCATCTTT.

This clone was seen more than once but under ten times. A read error is the likely source, as a far larger clone sits one nucleotide away. Other nucleotide sequences from this sample produce the same CDR3. This chain connects TRDV2 to TRDJ1, with 13 bases aligning to TRDD3. V shed 7 bases, J shed 4 bases, and the junction held 17 bases outside the gene matches. Germline CDR1 and CDR2: GEAIGNYY and EKD. The CDR3 is 18 residues long. This CDR3 reads CACDAVLGDTDDGDKLIF. In nucleotides, the CDR3 is TGTGCCTGCGACGCCGTACTGGGGGATACGGATGATGGCGATAAACTCATCTTT.

There are a few counts of this clone. For this DNA, TCRdb reports the protein of a much larger clone, which diverges at residue 6, most likely from a read error; the protein presented here is translated directly from the DNA. The rearrangement links TRDV2 to TRDJ1; 8 bases agree with TRDD3. In germline, CDR1 is GEAIGNYY, CDR2 EKD. The V and J ends lost 1 base and 4 bases, in that order; junction bases with no gene match: 19. CDR3 length equals 19 residues. In DNA form, the CDR3 reads TGTGCCTGTGACACGGCGACTACGGGGATACTCCCGAACGGCGATAAACTCATCTTT. It is translated as CACDTATTGILPNGDKLIF.

Only a few counts were recorded for this clone. At one end, the junction sequence differs from germline, possibly due to a read error. The V gene is TRDV2, the J gene TRDJ2; the D gene is possibly TRDD1 (5 bases). In germline, CDR1 is GEAIGNYY, CDR2 EKD. The CDR3 totals 17 residues. The CDR3, as DNA: TGTGCCTGTGATGAGCTATCCGGGAGGGAAATGACAGCACGACTCTTCTTT. Protein: CACDELSGREMTARLFF.

For this clone: The amino acid sequence in TCRdb belongs to a much larger clone and departs from this DNA's translation at residue 8, likely a sequencing read error; the sequence shown is translated from the DNA. V gene TRDV2 combines with J gene TRDJ1, with 7 bases identical to TRDD3. V shed 0 bases and J 2 bases; nucleotides not matched to a gene: 17. The length of the CDR3 is 19 residues. Germline CDR1 reads GEAIGNYY; CDR2 reads EKD. CDR3 region: CACDTVFPQRDTGTDKLIF. Written as DNA, the CDR3 is TGTGCCTGTGACACCGTCTTTCCTCAGAGGGATACCGGGACCGATAAACTCATCTTT.

This clone was found a few times. A read error likely explains why the TCRdb protein, taken from a much larger clone, differs from this DNA's translation at residue 12; the protein shown is translated from the DNA. Here the CDR3 reads CACDALLGDTKRWTDKLIF. DNA for the CDR3: TGTGCCTGTGACGCCTTACTGGGGGATACGAAGAGATGGACCGATAAACTCATCTTT. The chain links TRDV2 to TRDJ1; 13 nucleotides line up with TRDD3. The germline V gene encodes CDR1 GEAIGNYY and CDR2 EKD. V shed 3 bases and J 2 bases; nucleotides not matched to a gene: 14. This CDR3 region has 19 residues.

This clone was detected only a few times. Since a far larger clone is one base different, this is likely a read error. The chain has TRDV2 and TRDJ1; 13 nucleotides line up with TRDD3. The CDR3 has 22 amino acids. Germline V gene data show CDR1 as GEAIGNYY and CDR2 as EKD. J was trimmed by 2 bases and V by 5 bases; bases with no gene match: 25. CDR3 sequence reads: CACGGLPQGTGGYAYGTDKLIF. The CDR3, as DNA: TGTGCCTGTGGCGGCCTCCCCCAGGGAACTGGGGGATACGCGTATGGGACCGATAAACTCATCTTT.

Turning to this clone: A read error is likely here: a far larger clone is one base away. The sample contains more than one DNA sequence encoding this CDR3. The gene calls are TRDV2 and TRDJ1; 11 bases match TRDD3. The CDR3 contains 18 residues. Per germline, CDR1 GEAIGNYY and CDR2 EKD. Trimming took 0 bases from V and 5 from J; bases not matched to a gene: 13. The CDR3 region has the DNA TGTGCCTGTGACACCGCAGACCGATTGGGGGATACGGTTGATAAACTCATCTTT. This translates into CACDTADRLGDTVDKLIF.